These T cell receptor beta chains were read from a single sample in a study of metastatic and nonmetastatic thyroid tumors. TCRdb reanalyzed the PCR reads with MiXCR. The sample holds just over 30,000 clones; under 25% are singletons and the top ten take 20% to 25%. Sequencing used blood. These receptors originate from a female donor with papillary thyroid cancer or a benign thyroid nodule (not recorded which). Some clones in this sample may be carry-over from other donors' samples. CDR3s include the opening cysteine and the closing phenylalanine or tryptophan. The order of the fields is D gene, V gene, CDR3 protein. A D gene is named only where the DNA matches it firmly.

>.|TRBV6-2/TRBV6-3
CASRDWRRGVNTEAFF
>.|TRBV6-1
CASSEAQYSEAFF
>TRBD2|TRBV20-1
CSASREGPSYEQYF
>.|TRBV12-3/TRBV12-4
CASSPGFGEAFF
>.|TRBV7-2
CASSLVGQYTGELFF
>.|TRBV9
CARLWGVDGYTF
>TRBD1|TRBV6-1
CASSARGLTEAFF
>TRBD2|TRBV10-1
CASSDRRGGHEQFF
>.|TRBV27
CASSLGSERGNGYTF
>TRBD2|TRBV2
CASSEIAGGNEQYF
>.|TRBV28
CASSLGQDNQPQHF
>.|TRBV9
CASSLSTRYGYTF
>.|TRBV6-2/TRBV6-3
CASSRGARGGATDTQYF
>.|TRBV2
CASSSQGLQGSPLHF
>TRBD1|TRBV28
CASRQGFNQPQHF
>TRBD1|TRBV20-1
CSAYPRDRQGETQYF
>.|TRBV6-4
CASSSTANTEAFF
>.|TRBV30
CAWSVVEEAFF
>.|TRBV3-1
CASSQGTGPYSGNTIYF
>.|TRBV28
CASSSPGTLNNEQFF
>TRBD2|TRBV20-1
CSQIRLAGEIETQYF
>.|TRBV19
CASSIKGPTEAFF
>.|TRBV6-2/TRBV6-3
CASRQSGLNEQFF
>TRBD2|TRBV10-3
CAIGGLAGYTDTQYF
>.|TRBV6-1
CASSEGRDLAEAFF
>.|TRBV20-1
CSAWWGEETQYF
>.|TRBV15
CATSRHAGELFF
>.|TRBV19
CASSMIDEVGYEQYF
>.|TRBV9
CASSPPDGVSGNTIYF